The rows below give T cell receptor beta chains drawn from one sample of a study of molecular identifiers for immune sequencing clone quantification. TCRdb re-derived calls from the PCR reads in MiXCR, one entry per CDR3 protein. The table shows approximately 550,000 distinct CDR3 sequences, with about 22% occurring only once. The specimen was naive CD8+ T cells from blood, with Jurkat cell RNA spiked in. Source of these receptors: a human donor in good health. Some libraries in this study had Jurkat cell RNA spiked in. The CDR3 runs from the conserved cysteine through the conserved F or W. The D gene is left open where the match is weak. Clone size appears in some rows only: once, few, many, or a class for an expanded clone.

j_call	d_call	v_call	cdr3_length	clone_size	cdr3_aa	cdr3_nt
TRBJ1-1	-	TRBV30	14	few	CAWSVVRGLTEAFF	TGTGCCTGGAGTGTTGTCAGGGGCCTTACTGAAGCTTTCTTT
TRBJ2-1	-	TRBV29-1	12	many	CSAGLSYNEQFF	TGCAGCGCGGGCCTTTCCTACAATGAGCAGTTCTTC
TRBJ2-7	TRBD1	TRBV5-1	10	many	CASSSKGQGF	TGCGCCAGCAGCTCGAAGGGACAGGGGTTC
TRBJ2-3	TRBD2	TRBV30	14	-	CAWSSSGVTDTQYF	TGTGCCTGGAGTTCTAGCGGGGTAACAGATACGCAGTATTTT
TRBJ2-7	TRBD1	TRBV20-1	15	many	CSARELGQGGYEQYF	TGCAGTGCTAGAGAGCTGGGACAGGGAGGGTACGAGCAGTACTTC
TRBJ2-7	-	TRBV6-5	15	many	CASSLGIGSRYEQYF	TGTGCCAGCAGCCTGGGTATAGGGTCGAGATACGAGCAGTACTTC
TRBJ1-6	-	TRBV27	16	-	CASSLRPSSYNSPLHF	TGTGCCAGCAGTTTACGACCAAGCTCCTATAATTCACCCCTCCACTTT
TRBJ1-1	-	TRBV4-3	15	-	CASSQESLRETEAFF	TGCGCCAGCAGCCAAGAGTCATTAAGGGAAACTGAAGCTTTCTTT
TRBJ2-3	-	TRBV12-3/TRBV12-4	13	few	CASSRQRTDTQYF	TGTGCCAGCAGTCGACAACGCACAGATACGCAGTATTTT
TRBJ2-3	TRBD2	TRBV7-3	16	-	CASSFGTGTTTDTQYF	TGTGCCAGCAGCTTCGGAACCGGGACTACCACCGATACGCAGTATTTT
TRBJ1-1	-	TRBV12-3/TRBV12-4	17	-	CASSAPAYSGVNTVAFF	TGTGCCAGCAGTGCCCCCGCGTATTCAGGTGTGAACACTGTAGCTTTCTTT
TRBJ1-1	-	TRBV21-1	14	few	CASSSPRRGTEAFF	TGTGCCAGCAGCTCACCGAGGAGGGGCACTGAAGCTTTCTTT
TRBJ2-1	-	TRBV11-2	13	-	CANRDQYSNEQFF	TGTGCCAACCGGGACCAGTATTCCAATGAGCAGTTCTTC
TRBJ2-2	-	TRBV13	12	many	CASSNLTGELFF	TGTGCCAGCAGCAATCTCACCGGGGAGCTGTTTTTT
TRBJ2-7	-	TRBV27	14	few	CASSIRDRAYEQYF	TGTGCCAGCAGTATAAGGGACCGCGCCTACGAGCAGTACTTC
TRBJ1-1	-	TRBV28	12	many	CASSSRQAEAFF	TGTGCCAGCAGTTCCAGACAGGCCGAAGCTTTCTTT
TRBJ2-3	TRBD1	TRBV12-3/TRBV12-4	14	many	CASSRAQGVDTQYF	TGTGCCAGCAGCCGCGCCCAGGGGGTAGATACGCAGTATTTT
TRBJ2-7	-	TRBV12-3/TRBV12-4	14	few	CASSLGVVSYEQYF	TGTGCCAGCAGTTTAGGGGTCGTTTCCTACGAGCAGTACTTC
TRBJ1-1	-	TRBV28	13	many	CASSDQGYTEAFF	TGTGCCAGCAGTGATCAGGGCTACACTGAAGCTTTCTTT
TRBJ2-1	TRBD2	TRBV19	14	few	CASLSGGDYNEQFF	TGTGCCAGCCTTAGCGGGGGAGATTACAATGAGCAGTTCTTC
TRBJ2-7	TRBD1	TRBV14	17	-	CASGQDLGQGSPYEQYF	TGTGCCAGCGGCCAAGATCTAGGACAGGGCAGCCCCTACGAGCAGTACTTC
TRBJ2-3	-	TRBV9	17	few	CASSVVGGGYTTDTQYF	TGTGCCAGCAGCGTAGTAGGGGGGGGCTATACCACAGATACGCAGTATTTT
TRBJ2-1	-	TRBV25-1	13	-	CASSVLSQGEQFF	TGTGCCAGCAGTGTCTTAAGTCAGGGCGAGCAGTTCTTC
TRBJ1-5	-	TRBV27	13	few	CASRLAGNQPQHF	TGTGCCAGCAGATTGGCGGGCAATCAGCCCCAGCATTTT
TRBJ1-5	-	TRBV7-8	16	-	CASSPTDGGAYQPQRF	TGTGCCAGCAGCCCTACGGATGGAGGGGCCTATCAGCCCCAGCGTTTT
TRBJ1-5	TRBD1	TRBV27	18	few	CASSLSGTGAYSNQPQHF	TGTGCCAGCAGTTTATCGGGGACAGGGGCATATAGCAATCAGCCCCAGCATTTT
TRBJ2-3	-	TRBV6-5	16	many	CASSYMTASSTDTQYF	TGTGCCAGCAGTTACATGACAGCGTCTAGCACAGATACGCAGTATTTT
TRBJ1-1	TRBD1	TRBV6-1	11	few	CASSEIAGTDF	TGTGCCAGCAGTGAAATTGCCGGGACAGACTTT
TRBJ2-3	-	TRBV5-5	17	many	CASSLAAGPGRADTQYF	TGTGCCAGCAGCTTGGCGGCCGGGCCCGGGCGTGCAGATACGCAGTATTTT
TRBJ1-6	TRBD1	TRBV27	17	-	CASSLVKATGVKSPLHF	TGTGCCAGCAGTTTAGTAAAAGCCACAGGGGTGAAATCACCCCTCCACTTT
TRBJ2-6	-	TRBV4-3	18	few	CASSQDRGLISGANVLTF	TGCGCCAGCAGCCAAGATCGGGGTCTAATCTCTGGGGCCAACGTCCTGACTTTC
TRBJ2-2	TRBD1	TRBV27	18	-	CASFPFPGTGADTGELFF	TGTGCCAGCTTTCCTTTCCCTGGGACAGGTGCCGACACCGGGGAGCTGTTTTTT
TRBJ2-1	TRBD2	TRBV6-5	15	many	CASSSGTSWVDEQFF	TGTGCCAGCAGTTCTGGGACTAGCTGGGTCGATGAGCAGTTCTTC
TRBJ2-3	TRBD2	TRBV20-1	16	-	CSASVSLAGVLGTQYF	TGCAGTGCTAGTGTTTCACTAGCGGGAGTTTTGGGTACGCAGTATTTT
TRBJ2-7	-	TRBV12-3/TRBV12-4	13	many	CASSKGNSYEQYF	TGTGCCAGCAGTAAGGGGAACTCCTACGAGCAGTACTTC
TRBJ2-7	-	TRBV4-3	17	-	CASSQDLSRIGAYEQYF	TGCGCCAGCAGCCAAGACTTGTCGAGGATAGGGGCCTACGAGCAGTACTTC
TRBJ2-3	-	TRBV11-2	16	-	CASSSHTLPGADTQYF	TGTGCCAGCAGCTCCCATACCCTGCCCGGGGCAGATACGCAGTATTTT
TRBJ2-7	TRBD2	TRBV6-2/TRBV6-3	15	-	CASSYLPGGFYEQYF	TGTGCCAGCAGTTACTTGCCGGGAGGATTCTACGAGCAGTACTTC
TRBJ2-2	TRBD2	TRBV2	15	few	CASRGTSGNTGELFF	TGTGCCAGCAGGGGGACTAGCGGAAACACCGGGGAGCTGTTTTTT
TRBJ2-1	TRBD2	TRBV12-3/TRBV12-4	14	-	CASNVAGAYNEQFF	TGTGCCAGCAATGTAGCGGGAGCCTACAATGAGCAGTTCTTC
TRBJ2-7	-	TRBV7-9	14	many	CASSPRTDSYEQYF	TGTGCCAGCAGCCCACGGACAGACTCCTACGAGCAGTACTTC